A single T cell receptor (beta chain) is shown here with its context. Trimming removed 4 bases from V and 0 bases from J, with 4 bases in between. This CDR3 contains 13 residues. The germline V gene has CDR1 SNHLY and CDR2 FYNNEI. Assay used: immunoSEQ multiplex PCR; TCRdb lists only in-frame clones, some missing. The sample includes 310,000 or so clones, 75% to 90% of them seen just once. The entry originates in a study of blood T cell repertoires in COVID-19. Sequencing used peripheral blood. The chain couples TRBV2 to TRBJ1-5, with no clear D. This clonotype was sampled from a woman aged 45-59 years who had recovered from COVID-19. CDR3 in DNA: TGTGCCAGCAGTGCCGTTAGCAATCAGCCCCAGCATTTT. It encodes CASSAVSNQPQHF.